Described below is a single T cell receptor (beta chain) sequence and its context. Antigen specificity is unknown. The CDR3 is 14 amino acids. Preparation of TCR beta libraries was done by quantitative 5'-RACE with molecular barcodes. TCRdb fed the 5' RACE reads into MiXCR, producing one record per CDR3 protein. This table holds a few hundred thousand distinct CDR3 sequences, 18% found once. This record belongs to a study of CD8 T cells in ankylosing spondylitis. Study-level findings and limits: The study looked at matched synovial fluid samples from ankylosing spondylitis patients. Disease-linked clones were reported to be significantly enriched there. Typical of ankylosing spondylitis blood, it appeared, was a TCR beta motif of eight highly homologous variants.

J is TRBJ2-7 and V is TRBV21-1. TRBV21-1 is listed as a pseudogene. The receptor was isolated from a male donor with ankylosing spondylitis or in good health (not recorded which). The source material was blood, either unsorted or a sorted T cell fraction (not recorded which). CDR3 nucleotides: TGTGCCAGCAGCAAACCGGACAGATCCTACGAGCAGTACTTC. Its translation: CASSKPDRSYEQYF.